The rows below give T cell receptor beta chains drawn from one sample of a study of TIL therapy for anti-PD-1-resistant metastatic lung cancer. The assay was immunoSEQ multiplex PCR, and TCRdb's table has in-frame clones only and misses some. In the table there are approximately 12,000 clones, 58% of which are singletons. The sequences come from tumor tissue, collected at baseline. The source of these receptors is a person aged 25-79 years with non-small cell lung cancer. Both conserved end residues are part of each CDR3. Each record gives: V gene, D gene, clone size, J gene, CDR3 DNA, CDR3 protein. D genes are given only for firm matches. The size field is filled for only some rows; it gives once, few, many or a size class.

>TRBV2|-|medium-sized|TRBJ2-7
TGTGCCAGCAGTGGTGGGGTCCGCTCCTACGAGCAGTACTTC
CASSGGVRSYEQYF
>TRBV10-3|TRBD1|-|TRBJ1-1
TGTGCCATCAGTGACTCACAGGGGTGGGACGCTTTCTTT
CAISDSQGWDAFF
>TRBV6-5|TRBD1|-|TRBJ1-1
TGTGCCAGCACCGGGACAGCGAACACTGAAGCTTTCTTT
CASTGTANTEAFF
>TRBV27|TRBD2|-|TRBJ2-7
TGTGCCAGCGGACCGGTAGGGACTACCAACTACGAGCAGTACTTC
CASGPVGTTNYEQYF
>TRBV27|-|few|TRBJ2-5
TGTGCCAGCAGTTTAATTCTTGGGGAGACCCAGTACTTC
CASSLILGETQYF
>TRBV6-2/TRBV6-3|TRBD1|few|TRBJ1-6
TGTGCCAGCAGTTATACTCTACGGGACAGAGGATCACCCCTCCACTTT
CASSYTLRDRGSPLHF
>TRBV19|TRBD2|-|TRBJ2-3
TGTGCCAGTAGTATGTCGCGGGGGGGCGTCCTCGATACGCAGTATTTT
CASSMSRGGVLDTQYF
>TRBV11-2|-|medium-sized|TRBJ2-5
TGTGCCAGCAGCTTAGATGAGACTGATGAGACCCAGTACTTC
CASSLDETDETQYF
>TRBV3-1/TRBV3-2|TRBD2|-|TRBJ2-1
TGTGCCAGCAGCCAAGATCTAGCGGGGGACAGCTCCTACAATGAGCAGTTCTTC
CASSQDLAGDSSYNEQFF
>TRBV30|-|-|TRBJ1-3
TGTGCCTGGACCGGGGGGAACACCATATATTTT
CAWTGGNTIYF
>TRBV28|TRBD2|-|TRBJ2-3
TGTGCCAGCAGTTGGAGCGGGAGGGTCACAGATACGCAGTATTTT
CASSWSGRVTDTQYF
>TRBV21-1|-|-|TRBJ2-2
TGTGCCAGCAGCAAAGTTCCGTCTGGCAGCGGGGAGCTGTTTTTT
CASSKVPSGSGELFF
>TRBV14|-|-|TRBJ1-4
TGTGCCAGCAGCCAAGTTCGACCCCCTACGGCTAATGAAAAACTGTTTTTT
CASSQVRPPTANEKLFF
>TRBV5-1|-|-|TRBJ1-2
TGCGCCAGCAAAATCCCCGGACAGTCCTATGGCTACACCTTC
CASKIPGQSYGYTF
>TRBV15|-|once|TRBJ2-3
TGTGCCACCAGCATTTCCACAGATACGCAGTATTTT
CATSISTDTQYF
>TRBV19|-|-|TRBJ1-5
TGTGCCAGTAGTATCTCTTCCGGGTTATGGAACCAGCCCCAGCATTTT
CASSISSGLWNQPQHF
>TRBV10-3|-|-|TRBJ1-2
TGTGCCATCAGTGAGTCGACTCGACTTAACCAAGGAGATGGCTACACCTTC
CAISESTRLNQGDGYTF
>TRBV5-1|TRBD1|-|TRBJ2-3
TGCGCCAGCAGCTTGGCAGGACAGGTTAGCACAGATACGCAGTATTTT
CASSLAGQVSTDTQYF
>TRBV9|-|-|TRBJ2-3
TGTGCCAGCAGCCCCGGTCCCGGAGATACGCAGTATTTT
CASSPGPGDTQYF
>TRBV27|TRBD1|-|TRBJ2-7
TGTGCCAGCAGTCCAGGGACAGGGGTCAACGAGCAGTACTTC
CASSPGTGVNEQYF
>TRBV7-6|TRBD1|medium-sized|TRBJ2-7
TGTGCCAGCAGCCCGGACAGGGGGCTTAAAGAGCAGTACTTC
CASSPDRGLKEQYF
>TRBV6-6|-|few|TRBJ1-2
TGTGCCAGTCGGGGGGGGGTTGATTATGGCTACACCTTC
CASRGGVDYGYTF
>TRBV5-1|TRBD2|medium-sized|TRBJ2-1
TGCGCCAGCAGCTTGATGGCGGGAGGGCCCCACAATGAGCAGTTCTTC
CASSLMAGGPHNEQFF
>TRBV7-7|TRBD2|few|TRBJ2-1
TGTGCCAGCAGCGCGAAGGGACTAGCGGGAGTCAATGAGCAGTTCTTC
CASSAKGLAGVNEQFF
>TRBV6-1|-|few|TRBJ1-3
TGTGCCAGCAGTGAACTCTGGGGGACTGGAAACACCATATATTTT
CASSELWGTGNTIYF
>TRBV6-6|-|-|TRBJ2-6
TGTGCCAGCAGTTACTCCATCGACTCTGGGGCCAACGTCCTGACTTTC
CASSYSIDSGANVLTF
>TRBV6-5|-|-|TRBJ1-1
TGTGCCAGCAGTTACTCAAAGGGGGGGGGTGAAGCTTTCTTT
CASSYSKGGGEAFF
>TRBV27|-|-|TRBJ2-3
TGTGCCAGCAGTTTGGGCCTACTCGTGGACGGTACAGATACGCAGTATTTT
CASSLGLLVDGTDTQYF
>TRBV28|-|-|TRBJ1-2
TGTGCCAGCAGTCCCCCGGACAGTTTTGCCGGCTACACCTTC
CASSPPDSFAGYTF
>TRBV2|-|-|TRBJ2-2
TGTGCCAGCAGTGAAGTGGTCGGGGAGCTGTTTTTT
CASSEVVGELFF